This TCR beta chain was retrieved from a study of early T cells in non-severe SARS-CoV-2 infection. Ten or more counts support this clonotype. The library protocol tagged individual cDNA molecules with unique molecular identifiers. MiXCR, applied by TCRdb to the 5' RACE reads, yields one record per CDR3 protein. The sample holds about 80,000 distinct CDR3 sequences; 5% are singletons and the top ten take under 7.5%. Germline loops: CDR1 SGHVS, CDR2 FNYEAQ. After removal of 5 bases from V and 4 bases from J, the junction contained 4 bases not matched to a gene. CDR3 length: 14 residues. This TCR derives from an adult who was a healthcare worker with PCR-confirmed SARS-CoV-2 infection or an uninfected control (not recorded which). The chain employs TRBV7-6 and TRBJ1-1, with TRBD1 identical over 10 bases. The sequenced sample was whole blood, obtained at baseline. In nucleotides, the CDR3 is TGTGCCAGCAGCCCGAGGACAGGGGGCACTGAAGCTTTCTTT. This codes for CASSPRTGGTEAFF.